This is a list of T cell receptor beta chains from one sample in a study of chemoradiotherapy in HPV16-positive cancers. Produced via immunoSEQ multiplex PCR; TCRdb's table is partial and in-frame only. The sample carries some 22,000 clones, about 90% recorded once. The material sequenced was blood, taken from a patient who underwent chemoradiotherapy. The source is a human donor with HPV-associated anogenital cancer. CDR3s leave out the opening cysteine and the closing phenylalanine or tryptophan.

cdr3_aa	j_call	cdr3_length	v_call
ASSPLRGGTDTQY	TRBJ2-3	13	TRBV13
ASRVGMDSPLH	TRBJ1-6	11	TRBV6-1
ASSPQGARETQY	TRBJ2-5	12	TRBV7-3
ASSPIQGANTGELF	TRBJ2-2	14	TRBV27
ASTLSYLASQETQY	TRBJ2-5	14	TRBV5-4
ASSPGTTQTINYGYT	TRBJ1-2	15	TRBV4-2
ASSTWTSGSSYNEQF	TRBJ2-1	15	TRBV5-1
ASSNGRQGIAF	TRBJ1-1	11	TRBV9
ASSFGTGELF	TRBJ2-2	10	TRBV5-4
ASSVKRGEQF	TRBJ2-1	10	TRBV4-1
ASSPGQGISYT	TRBJ1-2	11	TRBV28
ASSPRDSSYEQY	TRBJ2-7	12	TRBV7-9
ASSLNRAVETQY	TRBJ2-5	12	TRBV5-4
ASRGPGLAGDEQY	TRBJ2-7	13	TRBV2
ASSEAERYSYEQY	TRBJ2-7	13	TRBV2
ASSRTGGYEQY	TRBJ2-7	11	TRBV19
ASSQDWGNTIY	TRBJ1-3	11	TRBV6-5
ASSLGQGGGYT	TRBJ1-2	11	TRBV5-8
ASSLAPSGGWGEQF	TRBJ2-1	14	TRBV7-2
ASSPPGGETQY	TRBJ2-5	11	TRBV18
ASTPGTGVAGNTIY	TRBJ1-3	14	TRBV19
ASRLEADTQY	TRBJ2-3	10	TRBV5-8
AWSPGGGSGELF	TRBJ2-2	12	TRBV30
ATSRAAGLYDEQF	TRBJ2-1	13	TRBV15
ASSYLASTNTGELF	TRBJ2-2	14	TRBV6-6
ASSPPNSYEQY	TRBJ2-7	11	TRBV18
ASSLELTTDTQY	TRBJ2-3	12	TRBV7-2
ASSFPTGTGQYEQY	TRBJ2-7	14	TRBV7-8
ASSLEGRGNTEAF	TRBJ1-1	13	TRBV5-5
ASSKLGQNTEAF	TRBJ1-1	12	TRBV9
AISEGSNYGYT	TRBJ1-2	11	TRBV10-3
ASSMTGRGNYEQY	TRBJ2-7	13	TRBV18
ASSGSDTGNYGYT	TRBJ1-2	13	TRBV27
ASSLEGALGAF	TRBJ1-1	11	TRBV7-9
ASSYSGTGVYEQY	TRBJ2-7	13	TRBV6-6
ASSLSDRGGEQY	TRBJ2-7	12	TRBV5-5
AWSPIGNTGELF	TRBJ2-2	12	TRBV30
ASSSPTDYEQY	TRBJ2-7	11	TRBV7-8